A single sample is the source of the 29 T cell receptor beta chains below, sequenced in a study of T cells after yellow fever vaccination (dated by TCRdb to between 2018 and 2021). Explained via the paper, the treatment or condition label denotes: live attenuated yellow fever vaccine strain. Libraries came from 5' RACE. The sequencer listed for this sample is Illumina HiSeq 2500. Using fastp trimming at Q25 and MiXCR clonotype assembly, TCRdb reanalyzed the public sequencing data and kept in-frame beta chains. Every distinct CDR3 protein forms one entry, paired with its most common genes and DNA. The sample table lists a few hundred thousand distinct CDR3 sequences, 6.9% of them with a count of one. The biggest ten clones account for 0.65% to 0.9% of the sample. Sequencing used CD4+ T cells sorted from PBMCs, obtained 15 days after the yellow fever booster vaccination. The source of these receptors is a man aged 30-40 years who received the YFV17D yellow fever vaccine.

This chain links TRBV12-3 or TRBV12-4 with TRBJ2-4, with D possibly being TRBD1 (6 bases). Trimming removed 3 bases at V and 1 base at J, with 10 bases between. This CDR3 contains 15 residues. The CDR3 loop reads CASSFTGLAKNIQYF. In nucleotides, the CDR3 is TGTGCCAGCAGTTTCACAGGGCTTGCCAAAAACATTCAGTACTTC.

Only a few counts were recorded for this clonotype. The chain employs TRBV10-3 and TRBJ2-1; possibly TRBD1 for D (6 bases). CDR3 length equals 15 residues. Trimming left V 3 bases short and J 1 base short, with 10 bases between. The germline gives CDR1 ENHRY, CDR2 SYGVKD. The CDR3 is CAISELQGSYNEQFF. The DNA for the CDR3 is TGTGCCATCAGTGAACTACAGGGATCCTACAATGAGCAGTTCTTC.

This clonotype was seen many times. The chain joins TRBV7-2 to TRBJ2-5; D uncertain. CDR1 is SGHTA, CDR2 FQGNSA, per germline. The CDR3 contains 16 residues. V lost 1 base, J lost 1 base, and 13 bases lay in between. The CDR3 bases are TGTGCCAGCAGCTTAGGTATAGGTTCCCCCCAAGAGACCCAGTACTTC. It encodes CASSLGIGSPQETQYF.

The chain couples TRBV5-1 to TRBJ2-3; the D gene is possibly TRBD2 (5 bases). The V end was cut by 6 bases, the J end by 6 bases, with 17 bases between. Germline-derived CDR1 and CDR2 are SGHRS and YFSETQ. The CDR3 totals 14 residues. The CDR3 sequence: CASTKLEGDDTQYF. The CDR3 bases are TGCGCCAGCACTAAACTAGAGGGTGACGATACGCAGTATTTT.

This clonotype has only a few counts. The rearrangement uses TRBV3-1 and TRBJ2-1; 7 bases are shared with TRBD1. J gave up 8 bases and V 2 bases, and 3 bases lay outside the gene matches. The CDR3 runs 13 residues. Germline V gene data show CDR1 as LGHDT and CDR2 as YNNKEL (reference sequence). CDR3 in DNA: TGTGCCAGCAGCCAAATACAGGGGTATGAGCAGTTCTTC. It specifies CASSQIQGYEQFF.

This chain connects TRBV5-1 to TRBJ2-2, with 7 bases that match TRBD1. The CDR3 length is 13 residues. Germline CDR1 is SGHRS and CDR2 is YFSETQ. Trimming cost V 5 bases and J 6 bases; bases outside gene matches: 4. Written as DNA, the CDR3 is TGCGCCAGCAGAACGACAGGGCCCGGGGAGCTGTTTTTT. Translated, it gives CASRTTGPGELFF.

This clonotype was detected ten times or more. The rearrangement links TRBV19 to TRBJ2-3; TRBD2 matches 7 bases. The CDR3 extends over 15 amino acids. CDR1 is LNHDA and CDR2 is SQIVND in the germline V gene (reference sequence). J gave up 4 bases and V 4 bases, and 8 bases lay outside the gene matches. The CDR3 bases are TGTGCCAGTAGTAGAGGCGGGAGATTTCCAGATACGCAGTATTTT. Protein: CASSRGGRFPDTQYF.

CDR3 in amino acids: CASSFGSLNEQFF. The CDR3 DNA sequence: TGTGCCAGCAGTTTTGGGTCCCTCAATGAGCAGTTCTTC. The V call is TRBV28, the J call TRBJ2-1; D call uncertain. Trimming shortened V by 3 bases and J by 6 bases, and 9 bases separated the two germline ends. This CDR3 is 13 amino acids long. Per the germline V gene, CDR1 is MDHEN and CDR2 is SYDVKM.

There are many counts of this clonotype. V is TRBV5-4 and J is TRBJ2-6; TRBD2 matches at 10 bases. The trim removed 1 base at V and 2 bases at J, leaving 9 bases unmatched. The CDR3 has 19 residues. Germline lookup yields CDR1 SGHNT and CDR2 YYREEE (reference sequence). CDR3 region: CASSLLSSGRATGANVLTF. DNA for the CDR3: TGTGCCAGCAGCTTGTTATCCAGCGGGAGGGCCACTGGGGCCAACGTCCTGACTTTC. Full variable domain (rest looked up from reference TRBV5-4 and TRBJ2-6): ETGVTQSPTHLIKTRGQQVTLRCSSQSGHNTVSWYQQALGQGPQFIFQYYREEENGRGNFPPRFSGLQFPNYSSELNVNALELDDSALYLCASSLLSSGRATGANVLTFGAGSRLTVL.

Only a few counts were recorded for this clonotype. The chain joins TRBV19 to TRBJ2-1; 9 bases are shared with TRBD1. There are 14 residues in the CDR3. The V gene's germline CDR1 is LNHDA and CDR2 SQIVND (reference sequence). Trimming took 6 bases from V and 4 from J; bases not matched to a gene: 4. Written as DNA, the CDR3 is TGTGCCAGTAGGCTGGACAGGGGATACAATGAGCAGTTCTTC. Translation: CASRLDRGYNEQFF.

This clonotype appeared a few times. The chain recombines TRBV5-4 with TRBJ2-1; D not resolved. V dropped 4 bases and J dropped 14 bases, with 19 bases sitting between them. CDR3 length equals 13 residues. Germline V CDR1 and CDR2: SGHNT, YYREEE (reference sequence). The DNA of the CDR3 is TGTGCCAGCAGCATTGATGGGCCACAAAAGAAGTTCTTC. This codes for CASSIDGPQKKFF. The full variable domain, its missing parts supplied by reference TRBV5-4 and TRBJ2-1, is ETGVTQSPTHLIKTRGQQVTLRCSSQSGHNTVSWYQQALGQGPQFIFQYYREEENGRGNFPPRFSGLQFPNYSSELNVNALELDDSALYLCASSIDGPQKKFFGPGTRLTVL.

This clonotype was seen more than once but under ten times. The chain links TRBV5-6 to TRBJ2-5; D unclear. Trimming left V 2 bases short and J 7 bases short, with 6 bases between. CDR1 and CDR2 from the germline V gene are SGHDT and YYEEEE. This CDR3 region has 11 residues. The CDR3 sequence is CASSFDRTQYF. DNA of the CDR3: TGTGCCAGCAGCTTTGATAGGACCCAGTACTTC. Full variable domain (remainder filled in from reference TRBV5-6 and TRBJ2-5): DAGVTQSPTHLIKTRGQQVTLRCSPKSGHDTVSWYQQALGQGPQFIFQYYEEEERQRGNFPDRFSGHQFPNYSSELNVNALLLGDSALYLCASSFDRTQYFGPGTRLLVL.

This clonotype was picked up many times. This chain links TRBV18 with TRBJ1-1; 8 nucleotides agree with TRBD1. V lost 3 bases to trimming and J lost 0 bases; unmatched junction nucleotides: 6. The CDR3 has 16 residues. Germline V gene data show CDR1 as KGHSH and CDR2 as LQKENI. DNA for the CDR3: TGTGCCAGCTCACCCAGGGGGCTAATGATGAACACTGAAGCTTTCTTT. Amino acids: CASSPRGLMMNTEAFF.

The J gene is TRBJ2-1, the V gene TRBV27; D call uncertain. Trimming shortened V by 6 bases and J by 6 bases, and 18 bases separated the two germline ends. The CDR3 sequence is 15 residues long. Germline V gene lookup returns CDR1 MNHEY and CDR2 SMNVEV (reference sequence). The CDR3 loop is CASRPDHISINEQFF. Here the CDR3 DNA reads TGTGCCAGCAGACCAGATCATATATCGATCAATGAGCAGTTCTTC.

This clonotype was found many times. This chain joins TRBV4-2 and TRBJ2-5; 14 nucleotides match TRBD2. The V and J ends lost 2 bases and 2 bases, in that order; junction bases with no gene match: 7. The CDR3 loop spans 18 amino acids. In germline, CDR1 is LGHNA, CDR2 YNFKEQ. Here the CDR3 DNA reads TGTGCCAGCAGCCAACGACTAGCGGGAGGGCCTGGGCAAGAGACCCAGTACTTC. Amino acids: CASSQRLAGGPGQETQYF.

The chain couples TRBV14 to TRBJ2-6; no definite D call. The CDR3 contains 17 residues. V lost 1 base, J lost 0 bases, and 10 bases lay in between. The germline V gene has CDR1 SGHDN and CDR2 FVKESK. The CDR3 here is CASSQGAAFSGANVLTF. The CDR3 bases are TGTGCCAGCAGCCAAGGGGCAGCCTTCTCTGGGGCCAACGTCCTGACTTTC.

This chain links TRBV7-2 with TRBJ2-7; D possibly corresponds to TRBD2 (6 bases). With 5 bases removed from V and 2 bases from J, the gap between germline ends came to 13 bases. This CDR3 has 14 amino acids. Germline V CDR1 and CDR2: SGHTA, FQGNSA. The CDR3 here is CASSPGAGTYEQYF. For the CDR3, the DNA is TGTGCCAGCAGCCCCGGGGCGGGGACCTACGAGCAGTACTTC. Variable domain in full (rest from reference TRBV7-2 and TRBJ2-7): GAGVSQSPSNKVTEKGKDVELRCDPISGHTALYWYRQSLGQGLEFLIYFQGNSAPDKSGLPSDRFSAERTGGSVSTLTIQRTQQEDSAVYLCASSPGAGTYEQYFGPGTRLTVT.

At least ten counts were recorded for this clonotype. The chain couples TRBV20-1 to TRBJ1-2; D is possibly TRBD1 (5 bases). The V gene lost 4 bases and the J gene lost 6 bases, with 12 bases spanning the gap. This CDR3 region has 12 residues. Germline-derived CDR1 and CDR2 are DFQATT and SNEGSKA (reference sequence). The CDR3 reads CSATEKGHGYTF. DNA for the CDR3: TGCAGTGCTACCGAGAAGGGGCATGGCTACACCTTC.

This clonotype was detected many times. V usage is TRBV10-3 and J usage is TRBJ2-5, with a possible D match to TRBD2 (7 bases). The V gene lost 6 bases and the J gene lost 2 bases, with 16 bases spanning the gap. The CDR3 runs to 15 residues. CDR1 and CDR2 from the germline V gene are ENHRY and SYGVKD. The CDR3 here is CAIRGGAGRQETQYF. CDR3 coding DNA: TGTGCCATCAGGGGGGGGGCAGGGAGGCAAGAGACCCAGTACTTC.

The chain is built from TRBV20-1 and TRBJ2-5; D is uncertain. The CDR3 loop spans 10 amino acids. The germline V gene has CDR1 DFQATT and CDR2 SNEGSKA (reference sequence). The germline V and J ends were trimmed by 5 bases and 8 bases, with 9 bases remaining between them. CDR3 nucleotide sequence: TGCAGTGCTGAAACTTTTACCCAGTACTTC. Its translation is CSAETFTQYF.

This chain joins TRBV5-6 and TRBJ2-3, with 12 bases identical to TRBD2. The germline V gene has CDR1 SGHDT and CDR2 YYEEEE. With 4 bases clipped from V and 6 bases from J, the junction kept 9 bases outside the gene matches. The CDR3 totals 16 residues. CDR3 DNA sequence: TGTGCCAGCAGCGCTAAGACTAGCGGGAGTATTGATACGCAGTATTTT. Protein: CASSAKTSGSIDTQYF.

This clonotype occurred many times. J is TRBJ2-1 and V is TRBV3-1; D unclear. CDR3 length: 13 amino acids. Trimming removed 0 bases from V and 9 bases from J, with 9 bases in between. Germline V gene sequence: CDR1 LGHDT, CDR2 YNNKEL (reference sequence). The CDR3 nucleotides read TGTGCCAGCAGCCAAGATCCCCGCGGTGAGCAGTTCTTC. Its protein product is CASSQDPRGEQFF.

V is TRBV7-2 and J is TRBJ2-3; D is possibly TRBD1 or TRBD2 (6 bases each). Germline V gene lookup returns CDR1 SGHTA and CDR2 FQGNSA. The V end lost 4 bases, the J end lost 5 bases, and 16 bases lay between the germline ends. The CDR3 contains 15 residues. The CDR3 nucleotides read TGTGCCAGCAGCTGGGGGGCTAAGCGGATAGATACGCAGTATTTT. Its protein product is CASSWGAKRIDTQYF.

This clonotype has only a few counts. The CDR3 loop reads CASRNNLAGGGGETQYF. CDR3 in DNA: TGTGCCAGCCGAAATAATCTAGCGGGAGGTGGGGGAGAGACCCAGTACTTC. This chain links TRBV25-1 with TRBJ2-5; 11 nucleotides agree with TRBD2. With V trimmed by 8 bases and J by 4 bases, 15 bases remained unmatched. The CDR3 is 17 amino acids. Germline V gene sequence: CDR1 MGHDK, CDR2 SYGVNS.

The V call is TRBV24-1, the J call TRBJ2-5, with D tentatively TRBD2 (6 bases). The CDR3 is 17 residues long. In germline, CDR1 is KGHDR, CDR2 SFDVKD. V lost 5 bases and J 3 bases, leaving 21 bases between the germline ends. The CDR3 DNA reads TGTGCCACCAGTGCCTGGGGGGTCCACTGGGAAAAAGAGACCCAGTACTTC. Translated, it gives CATSAWGVHWEKETQYF.

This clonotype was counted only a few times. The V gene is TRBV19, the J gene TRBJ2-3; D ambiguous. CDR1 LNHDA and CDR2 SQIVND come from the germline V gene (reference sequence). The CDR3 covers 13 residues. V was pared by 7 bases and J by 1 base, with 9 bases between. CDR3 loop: CASTLGGTDTQYF. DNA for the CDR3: TGTGCCAGTACCCTAGGTGGCACAGATACGCAGTATTTT.

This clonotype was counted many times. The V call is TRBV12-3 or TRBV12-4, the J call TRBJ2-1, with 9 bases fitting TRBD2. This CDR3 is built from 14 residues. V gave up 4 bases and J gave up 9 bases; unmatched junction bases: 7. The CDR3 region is CASSSGTSQGEQFF. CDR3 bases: TGTGCCAGCAGTTCCGGGACTAGCCAGGGTGAGCAGTTCTTC.

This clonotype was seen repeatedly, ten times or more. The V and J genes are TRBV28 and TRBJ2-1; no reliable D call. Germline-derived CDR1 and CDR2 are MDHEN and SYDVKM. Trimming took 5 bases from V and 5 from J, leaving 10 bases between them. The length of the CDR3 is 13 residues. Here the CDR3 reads CASSSPPDNEQFF. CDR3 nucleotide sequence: TGTGCCAGCAGTAGCCCCCCGGACAATGAGCAGTTCTTC.

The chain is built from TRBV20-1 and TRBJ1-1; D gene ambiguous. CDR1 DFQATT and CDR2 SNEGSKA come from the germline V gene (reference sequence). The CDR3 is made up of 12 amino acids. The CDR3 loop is CSSGSGGTEAFF. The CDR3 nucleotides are TGCAGCTCGGGGTCGGGTGGGACTGAAGCTTTCTTT.